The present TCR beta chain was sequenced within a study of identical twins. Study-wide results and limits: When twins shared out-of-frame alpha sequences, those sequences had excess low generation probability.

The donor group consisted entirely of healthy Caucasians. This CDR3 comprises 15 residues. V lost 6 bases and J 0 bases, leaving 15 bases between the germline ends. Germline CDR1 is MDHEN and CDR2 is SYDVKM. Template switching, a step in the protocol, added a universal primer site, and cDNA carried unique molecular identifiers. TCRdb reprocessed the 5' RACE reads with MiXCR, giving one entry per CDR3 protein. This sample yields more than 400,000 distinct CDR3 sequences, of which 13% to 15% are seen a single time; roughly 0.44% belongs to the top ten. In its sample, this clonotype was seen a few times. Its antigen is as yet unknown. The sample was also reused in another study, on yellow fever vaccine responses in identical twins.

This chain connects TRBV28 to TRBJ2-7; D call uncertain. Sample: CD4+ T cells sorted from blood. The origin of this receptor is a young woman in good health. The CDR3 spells CASSPPSDFSYEQYF. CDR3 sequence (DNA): TGTGCCAGCAGCCCCCCAAGCGACTTCTCCTACGAGCAGTACTTC.